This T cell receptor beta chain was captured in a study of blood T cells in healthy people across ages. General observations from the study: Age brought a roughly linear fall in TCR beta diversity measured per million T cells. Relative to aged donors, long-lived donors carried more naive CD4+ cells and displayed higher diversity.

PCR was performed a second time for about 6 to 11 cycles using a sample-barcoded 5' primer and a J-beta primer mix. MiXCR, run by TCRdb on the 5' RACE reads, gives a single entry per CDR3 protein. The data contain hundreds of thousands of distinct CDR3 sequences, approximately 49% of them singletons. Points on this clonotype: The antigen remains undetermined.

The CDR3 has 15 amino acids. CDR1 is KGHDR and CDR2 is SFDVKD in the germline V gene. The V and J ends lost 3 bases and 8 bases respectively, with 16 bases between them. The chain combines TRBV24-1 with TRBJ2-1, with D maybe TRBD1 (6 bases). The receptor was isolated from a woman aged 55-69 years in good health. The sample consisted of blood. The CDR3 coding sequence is TGTGCCACCAGTGATCCGGGACCAGGGGCTGATGAGCAGTTCTTC. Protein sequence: CATSDPGPGADEQFF.